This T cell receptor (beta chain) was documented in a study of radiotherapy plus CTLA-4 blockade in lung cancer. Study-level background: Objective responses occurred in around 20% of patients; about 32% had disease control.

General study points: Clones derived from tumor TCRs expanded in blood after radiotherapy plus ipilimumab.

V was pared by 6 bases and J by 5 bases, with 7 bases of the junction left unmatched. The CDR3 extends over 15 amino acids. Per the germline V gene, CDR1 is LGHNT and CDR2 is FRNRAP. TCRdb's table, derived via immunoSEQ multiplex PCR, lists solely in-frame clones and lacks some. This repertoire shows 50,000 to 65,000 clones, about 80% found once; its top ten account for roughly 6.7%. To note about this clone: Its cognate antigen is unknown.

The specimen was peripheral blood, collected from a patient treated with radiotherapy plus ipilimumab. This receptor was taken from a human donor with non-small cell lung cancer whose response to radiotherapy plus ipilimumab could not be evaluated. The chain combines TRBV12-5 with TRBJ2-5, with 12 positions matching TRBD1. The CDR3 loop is CASGPGQGARETQYF. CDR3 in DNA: TGTGCTAGTGGGCCGGGACAGGGGGCGCGGGAGACCCAGTACTTC.